Below are 17 T cell receptor beta chains sequenced from a single sample in a study of T cells after posttransplantation cyclophosphamide. Control samples came 1 year after myeloablative marrow transplants with methotrexate plus calcineurin inhibitor. This table comes from immunoSEQ multiplex PCR, and its TCRdb copy is limited to in-frame clones, with some not included. The sample records about 16,000 clones, around nine tenths being singletons. Specimen: PBMCs, collected after an allogeneic stem cell transplant with a calcineurin inhibitor and methotrexate. The receptors originated from a male patient aged 50 to 59 who received an allogeneic stem cell transplant from an unrelated donor, was CMV-positive, and had chronic GVHD only. The graft donor may have given rise to some T cells.

The CDR3 sequence is CASSLGWGKEGYEQYF. Written as DNA, the CDR3 is TGTGCCAGCAGCTTAGGGTGGGGCAAGGAAGGATACGAGCAGTACTTC. J is TRBJ2-7 and V is TRBV11-2, with D possibly being TRBD1 (5 bases). From germline, CDR1 is SGHAT and CDR2 FQNNGV. This CDR3 region has 16 residues. Trimming left V 1 base short and J 4 bases short, with 17 bases between.

The sample holds one count of this clone. The chain is built from TRBV19 and TRBJ2-2; 9 positions agree with TRBD1. Per the germline V gene, CDR1 is LNHDA and CDR2 is SQIVND (reference sequence). CDR3 length equals 17 residues. Losses at the gene ends were 9 bases for V and 10 bases for J; bases not matched to a gene: 21. Written as DNA, the CDR3 is TGTGCCAGCGTAGGCTCAGGACAGGGGATGATGAGGATGGAGCTGTTTTTT. This codes for CASVGSGQGMMRMELFF.

V gene TRBV7-6 combines with J gene TRBJ2-7, with a tentative D call TRBD1 (6 bases). Germline CDR1 and CDR2: SGHVS and FNYEAQ. V shed 6 bases and J shed 2 bases, with 23 bases lying between them. The CDR3 spans 17 residues. CDR3 DNA: TGTGCCAGCAGTCATGGGCCGGGACAAGACAAAACCTACGAGCAGTACTTC. Encoded protein: CASSHGPGQDKTYEQYF.

CDR3 sequence: CASSQRQGGYEQYF. The CDR3 DNA sequence: TGTGCCAGCAGCCAACGACAGGGAGGTTACGAGCAGTACTTC. This chain uses TRBV14 with TRBJ2-7; the D gene is possibly TRBD1 (7 bases). The CDR3 spans 14 residues. Trimming stripped 2 bases from V and 4 bases from J, with 12 bases between. CDR1 and CDR2 from the germline V gene are SGHDN and FVKESK.

The V and J genes are TRBV9 and TRBJ2-5, with 9 bases identical to TRBD2. Trimming at V came to 0 bases and at J to 5 bases, leaving 5 bases not matched to a gene. The CDR3 totals 15 residues. Germline CDR1 and CDR2: SGDLS and YYNGEE. CDR3 region: CASSVGGSGGETQYF. CDR3 nucleotides: TGTGCCAGCAGCGTAGGAGGTAGCGGGGGTGAGACCCAGTACTTC. Based on the CDR3 plus reference TRBV9 and TRBJ2-5, the full variable domain is DSGVTQTPKHLITATGQRVTLRCSPRSGDLSVYWYQQSLDQGLQFLIQYYNGEERAKGNILERFSAQQFPDLHSELNLSSLELGDSALYFCASSVGGSGGETQYFGPGTRLLVL.

The gene calls are TRBV5-1 and TRBJ1-2; D is possibly TRBD1 (5 bases). The CDR3 runs to 17 residues. Germline CDR1 is SGHRS and CDR2 is YFSETQ. V dropped 0 bases and J dropped 4 bases, with 19 bases sitting between them. In DNA form, the CDR3 reads TGCGCCAGCAGCTTGGCCCCTCAGGGAGGTTTAAGCTATGGCTACACCTTC. Protein product: CASSLAPQGGLSYGYTF.

V usage is TRBV5-1 and J usage is TRBJ2-1; possible D gene TRBD2, 6 bases. CDR3 length: 15 amino acids. Looked up from germline, CDR1 is SGHRS and CDR2 is YFSETQ. V lost 4 bases to trimming and J lost 2 bases, with 13 bases between them. This CDR3 reads CASSLSGQTYNEQFF. Here the CDR3 DNA reads TGCGCCAGCAGCCTTAGCGGCCAGACCTACAATGAGCAGTTCTTC.

The chain combines TRBV9 with TRBJ2-3; 8 bases map to TRBD2. CDR1 and CDR2 (germline): SGDLS, YYNGEE. The length of the CDR3 is 16 residues. V was clipped by 4 bases and J by 6 bases; unmatched bases: 13. The CDR3 bases are TGTGCCAGCAGCTCCCCTCCGGGAGGGCCCGTTGATACGCAGTATTTT. It is translated as CASSSPPGGPVDTQYF.

The genes are TRBV5-5 and TRBJ1-5; D is perhaps TRBD1 (5 bases). Germline V CDR1 and CDR2: SGHKS, YYEKEE (reference sequence). The CDR3 runs to 16 residues. Trimming took off 5 bases at V and 1 base at J, with 16 bases between the two ends. The CDR3 DNA reads as TGTGCCAGCAGTCCCCGGGGGGGTGGGAGCAATCAGCCCCAGCATTTT. This gives the protein CASSPRGGGSNQPQHF.

The chain joins TRBV5-6 to TRBJ2-3; 13 nucleotides agree with TRBD2. Per the germline V gene, CDR1 is SGHDT and CDR2 is YYEEEE. The junction had 7 bases not matched to a gene; V was cut back by 5 bases and J by 4 bases. This CDR3 contains 16 residues. The CDR3 nucleotides read TGTGCCAGCAGTACTAGCGGGGGGGGGAGGGCAGATACGCAGTATTTT. The encoded protein is CASSTSGGGRADTQYF.

This clone was recorded a few times. The CDR3 DNA follows: TGTGCCAGCAGTTACTCCTTGAACACTGAAGCTTTCTTT. It yields the protein CASSYSLNTEAFF. The chain uses TRBV6-6 and TRBJ1-1; no firm D call. V lost 0 bases to trimming and J lost 0 bases, with 2 bases between them. Per the germline V gene, CDR1 is MNHNY and CDR2 is SVGAGI (reference sequence). This CDR3 is 13 amino acids long.

V and J are TRBV9 and TRBJ1-4; 10 bases fit TRBD1. This CDR3 is 16 amino acids long. Germline lookup yields CDR1 SGDLS and CDR2 YYNGEE. Unmatched junction bases numbered 8, after V lost 3 bases and J lost 6 bases. The CDR3 is CASSDPTGGVDEKLFF. CDR3 DNA sequence: TGTGCCAGCAGCGACCCGACAGGGGGCGTTGATGAAAAACTGTTTTTT. Based on the CDR3 plus reference TRBV9 and TRBJ1-4, the full variable domain is DSGVTQTPKHLITATGQRVTLRCSPRSGDLSVYWYQQSLDQGLQFLIQYYNGEERAKGNILERFSAQQFPDLHSELNLSSLELGDSALYFCASSDPTGGVDEKLFFGSGTQLSVL.

The rearrangement joins TRBV27 to TRBJ2-7; possibly TRBD2 for D (5 bases). Germline V gives CDR1 MNHEY, CDR2 SMNVEV (reference sequence). The CDR3 runs to 15 residues. V shed 4 bases and J shed 7 bases, with 20 bases lying between them. CDR3 amino acids: CASSYGLRGGWEQYF. DNA of the CDR3: TGTGCCAGCAGTTACGGACTCCGAGGTGGATGGGAGCAGTACTTC.

The chain couples TRBV5-1 to TRBJ1-2; D possibly corresponds to TRBD1 (6 bases). The CDR3 covers 15 residues. The V end lost 6 bases, the J end lost 3 bases, and 18 bases lay between the germline ends. CDR1 is SGHRS and CDR2 is YFSETQ in the germline V gene. The CDR3, as DNA: TGCGCCAGCACCGAGACGGGGGGCGCCCACTATGGCTACACCTTC. Protein sequence: CASTETGGAHYGYTF.

This rearrangement joins TRBV4-1 to TRBJ1-6; 9 nucleotides match TRBD1. V was pared by 1 base and J by 11 bases, with 6 bases of the junction left unmatched. This CDR3 comprises 15 residues. Germline CDR1 reads MGHRA; CDR2 reads YSYEKL. This CDR3 reads CASSQVGTGITPLHF. The CDR3 DNA sequence: TGCGCCAGCAGCCAAGTTGGGACAGGGATCACACCCCTCCACTTT.

By share of the sample, this clone is large. The rearrangement links TRBV10-2 to TRBJ1-4; TRBD1 agrees at 7 bases. Germline values: CDR1 WSHSY, CDR2 SAAADI. Germline trimming cut 6 bases from V and 5 bases from J; bases unmatched to any gene: 6. The CDR3 is 14 residues long. CDR3 residues: CASREGARNEKLFF. Written as DNA, the CDR3 is TGCGCCAGCAGAGAGGGGGCGCGGAATGAAAAACTGTTTTTT.

The chain is built from TRBV29-1 and TRBJ1-1; D gene unclear. Germline V CDR1 and CDR2: SQVTM, ANQGSEA. V was clipped by 4 bases and J by 0 bases, with 9 bases between them. The length of the CDR3 is 13 residues. Here the CDR3 DNA reads TGCAGCGTTGGGAGGCAGCTGAACACTGAAGCTTTCTTT. Its translation is CSVGRQLNTEAFF.